This TCR beta chain is drawn from a study of blood T cell repertoires in COVID-19. Produced via immunoSEQ multiplex PCR; TCRdb's table is partial and in-frame only. Of tens of thousands of clones listed, around 90% are singletons. The CDR3 length is 16 residues. In germline, CDR1 is SGHDT, CDR2 YYEEEE. The V segment lost 5 bases and the J segment 5 bases; nucleotides outside the gene matches: 6. The chain couples TRBV5-6 to TRBJ2-1, with 14 positions matching TRBD2. The receptor's source is a woman in her 70s with acute or convalescent COVID-19. Sample: peripheral blood. CDR3 bases: TGTGCCAGCAGGCAACGGACTAGCGGGGGGCACAATGAGCAGTTCTTC. Its protein product is CASRQRTSGGHNEQFF.